Listed here is a single T cell receptor beta chain. Its antigen remains unidentified. The data originate from a study of cytomegalovirus exposure and HLA in healthy donors. The study's findings and limits: Later analysis demonstrated an association between a missense DCLRE1C variant and TCR beta V- and J-gene trimming.

The CDR3 is 13 amino acids. CDR1 and CDR2 from the germline V gene are SNHLY and FYNNEI. With 4 bases removed from V and 2 bases from J, the gap between germline ends came to 8 bases. Use of 60 Vbeta and 13 Jbeta primers characterized the PCR. Some clones are missing from TCRdb's copy, which holds only in-frame ones; the method was immunoSEQ multiplex PCR. The sample holds roughly 98,000 clones, under 70% seen once. The J gene is TRBJ1-1, the V gene TRBV2; TRBD1 is a possible D gene (5 bases). The source material was PBMCs. The TCR comes from a man aged 45-65 years in good health and CMV-seronegative. The CDR3 DNA sequence: TGTGCCAGCAGTGGTCAGGGTAACACTGAAGCTTTCTTT. Residues: CASSGQGNTEAFF.